Following are 11 T cell receptor beta chains from one sample sequenced in a study of response to subunit inactivated influenza vaccine. TCRdb ran MiXCR on the RT-PCR reads and lists one entry per CDR3 protein. The sample has approximately 500,000 distinct CDR3 sequences; roughly 13% are singletons. The source was PBMCs from blood, collected 35 to 45 days after vaccination. Every receptor here comes from a man in his forties or fifties who received an inactivated influenza vaccine.

The chain is built from TRBV12-3 or TRBV12-4 and TRBJ2-5, with D possibly called TRBD1 or TRBD2 (5 bases each). The CDR3 has 17 amino acids. Trimming cost V 1 base and J 0 bases, with 15 bases left between them. The chain's CDR3 is CASSLVSGTTYQETQYF. Written as DNA, the CDR3 is TGTGCCAGCAGTTTAGTTTCAGGGACCACGTACCAAGAGACCCAGTACTTC.

This clonotype was detected a few times. Here the CDR3 reads CASSFSVSNQPQHF. The CDR3 DNA reads as TGTGCCAGCAGTTTCAGTGTCTCCAATCAGCCCCAGCATTTT. V gene TRBV12-3 or TRBV12-4 combines with J gene TRBJ1-5; unclear D gene. The CDR3 is 14 amino acids. V was shortened by 3 bases and J by 3 bases, with 9 bases between the two germline ends.

V is TRBV6-5 and J is TRBJ2-7, with D possibly being TRBD1 or TRBD2 (6 bases each). The V end was cut by 2 bases, the J end by 3 bases, with 11 bases between. This CDR3 comprises 14 residues. Germline CDR1 reads MNHEY; CDR2 reads SVGAGI. Here the CDR3 reads CASSYGGTYYEQYF. CDR3 nucleotides: TGTGCCAGCAGTTACGGGGGGACATACTACGAGCAGTACTTC.

This clonotype was seen just once. The junction and the germline gene differ at one end; a read error may be behind it. The chain combines TRBV2 with TRBJ2-3, with 14 nucleotides matching TRBD2. The CDR3 has 18 residues. Germline V gene sequence: CDR1 SNHLY, CDR2 FYNNEI. The CDR3 DNA is TGTGCCATCAGTTCCCGGATGACTAGCGGGAGGGCCTCAGATACGCAGTATTTT. It codes for CAISSRMTSGRASDTQYF.

The chain carries TRBV7-2 and TRBJ2-3; D not certain. The V end lost 6 bases, the J end lost 1 base, and 14 bases lay between the germline ends. The CDR3 runs to 15 residues. Germline CDR1 reads SGHTA; CDR2 reads FQGNSA. This chain's CDR3 is CASSYWPGGTDTQYF. The CDR3 coding sequence is TGTGCCAGCAGTTATTGGCCGGGTGGCACAGATACGCAGTATTTT.

The chain has TRBV20-1 and TRBJ2-3; D gene ambiguous. Trimming removed 3 bases from V and 6 bases from J, with 16 bases in between. Germline loops: CDR1 DFQATT, CDR2 SNEGSKA (reference sequence). The CDR3 covers 14 residues. The DNA for the CDR3 is TGCAGTGCTAGCGCACTTAGACGGCTCGATACGCAGTATTTT. Protein product: CSASALRRLDTQYF.

This clonotype has just a few counts. The chain uses TRBV9 and TRBJ2-3; the D call may be TRBD1 or TRBD2 (5 bases each). This CDR3 contains 16 residues. The germline V gene has CDR1 SGDLS and CDR2 YYNGEE. With 1 base removed from V and 2 bases from J, the gap between germline ends came to 14 bases. The chain's CDR3 is CASSVSGTDLTDTQYF. CDR3 bases: TGTGCCAGCAGCGTATCCGGGACCGACCTCACAGATACGCAGTATTTT.

The CDR3 region is CASSLTDSRTGVYEQYF. For the CDR3, the DNA is TGTGCCAGCAGCCTTACCGACTCCCGGACAGGGGTCTACGAGCAGTACTTC. The gene calls are TRBV9 and TRBJ2-7; 9 bases are shared with TRBD1. The trim removed 4 bases at V and 3 bases at J, leaving 14 bases unmatched. Germline V gene data show CDR1 as SGDLS and CDR2 as YYNGEE. The CDR3 consists of 17 residues.

J is TRBJ2-3 and V is TRBV15; D gene ambiguous. There are 16 residues in the CDR3. From germline, CDR1 is LNHNV and CDR2 YYDKDF (reference sequence). The ends were cut back, 0 bases at V and 1 base at J, with 11 bases in the middle. CDR3 residues: CATSRDLGRGTDTQYF. In DNA, the CDR3 is TGTGCCACCAGCAGAGATCTGGGTAGGGGCACAGATACGCAGTATTTT.

The chain combines TRBV20-1 with TRBJ1-1, with TRBD1 matching 7 bases. Looked up from germline, CDR1 is DFQATT and CDR2 is SNEGSKA (reference sequence). After removal of 3 bases from V and 11 bases from J, the junction contained 12 bases not matched to a gene. The CDR3 loop spans 13 amino acids. The DNA of the CDR3 is TGCAGTGCTAGTCGTTCGACAGGGCGTGAGGCTTTCTTT. This gives the protein CSASRSTGREAFF.

This chain uses TRBV2 with TRBJ1-5; 10 bases map to TRBD1. Germline V gives CDR1 SNHLY, CDR2 FYNNEI. Germline trimming cut 6 bases from V and 6 bases from J; bases unmatched to any gene: 8. This CDR3 comprises 15 residues. The CDR3 DNA is TGTGCCAGCAGCAAGGACAGGGGGTACAGTCAGCCCCAGCATTTT. Translation gives CASSKDRGYSQPQHF.